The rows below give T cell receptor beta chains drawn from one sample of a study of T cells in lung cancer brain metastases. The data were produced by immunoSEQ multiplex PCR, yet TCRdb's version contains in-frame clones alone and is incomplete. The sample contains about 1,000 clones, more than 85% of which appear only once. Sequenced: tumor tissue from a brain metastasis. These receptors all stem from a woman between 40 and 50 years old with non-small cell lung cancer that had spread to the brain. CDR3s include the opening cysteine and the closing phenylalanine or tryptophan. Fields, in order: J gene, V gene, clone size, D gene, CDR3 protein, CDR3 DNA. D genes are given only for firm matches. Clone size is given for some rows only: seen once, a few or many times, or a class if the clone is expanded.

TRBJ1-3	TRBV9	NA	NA	CASSYTGSKSSGNTIYF	TGTGCCAGCAGCTACACGGGATCGAAGAGCTCTGGAAACACCATATATTTT
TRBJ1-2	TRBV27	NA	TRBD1	CASASDRYYGYTF	TGTGCCAGCGCCTCGGACAGGTACTATGGCTACACCTTC
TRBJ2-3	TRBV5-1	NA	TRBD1	CAVGQPSTDTQYF	TGCGCTGTGGGACAGCCTAGCACAGATACGCAGTATTTT
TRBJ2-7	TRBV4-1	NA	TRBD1	CASSRPGQDVHEQYF	TGCGCCAGCAGCCGACCGGGACAGGATGTCCACGAGCAGTACTTC
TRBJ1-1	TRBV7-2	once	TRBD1	CASSSDREGSTEAFF	TGTGCCAGCAGCTCAGACAGGGAAGGGAGCACTGAAGCTTTTTTT
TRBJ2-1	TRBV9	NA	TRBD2	CASSSRTSPAYNEQFF	TGTGCCAGCAGCTCTAGGACTAGCCCTGCCTACAATGAGCAGTTCTTC
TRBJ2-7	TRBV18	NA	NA	CASSERRAGEQYF	TGTGCCAGCTCAGAGAGGCGGGCGGGCGAGCAGTACTTC
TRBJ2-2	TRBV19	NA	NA	CAVTPDITGELFF	TGTGCCGTGACCCCGGACATAACCGGGGAGCTGTTTTTT
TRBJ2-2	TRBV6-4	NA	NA	CASSDSGTGELFF	TGTGCCAGCAGTGACTCGGGCACCGGGGAGCTGTTTTTT
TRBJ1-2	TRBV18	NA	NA	CASSRRDGYTF	TGTGCCAGCTCGCGGAGGGACGGCTACACCTTC
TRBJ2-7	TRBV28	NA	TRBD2	CASSPWGGSSYEQYF	TGTGCCAGTAGCCCGTGGGGGGGGTCCTCCTACGAGCAGTACTTC
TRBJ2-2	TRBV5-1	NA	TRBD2	CASSLVPGGPVGSGELFF	TGCGCCAGCAGCTTGGTTCCGGGAGGGCCGGTAGGATCCGGGGAGCTGTTTTTT
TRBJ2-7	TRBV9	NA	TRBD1	CASSRDSYEQYF	TGTGCCAGCAGCAGGGACAGTTACGAGCAGTACTTC
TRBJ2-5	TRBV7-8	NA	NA	CASSPGPQETQYF	TGTGCCAGCAGCCCAGGACCGCAAGAGACCCAGTACTTC
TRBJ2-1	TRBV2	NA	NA	CASSYVTNEQFF	TGTGCCAGCAGTTATGTTACCAATGAGCAGTTCTTC
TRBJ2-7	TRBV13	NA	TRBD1	CASSAIDPFRDRDHEQYF	TGTGCCAGCAGCGCAATCGACCCCTTCCGGGACAGGGACCACGAGCAGTACTTC
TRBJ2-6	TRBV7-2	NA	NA	CASSAGVRQSRANVLTF	TGTGCCAGCAGCGCAGGCGTACGACAAAGTCGGGCCAACGTCCTGACTTTC
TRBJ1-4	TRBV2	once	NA	CASIISIGEKLFF	TGTGCCAGCATTATCTCAATCGGTGAAAAACTGTTTTTT
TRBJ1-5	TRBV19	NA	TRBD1	CASSILARGLDQPQHF	TGTGCCAGTAGTATTCTGGCCAGGGGGCTCGACCAGCCCCAGCATTTT
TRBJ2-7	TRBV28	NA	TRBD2	CASSGLVGVVGQYF	TGTGCCAGCAGCGGACTAGTGGGTGTTGTTGGGCAGTACTTC
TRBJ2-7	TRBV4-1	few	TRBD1	CASSRPGQGVHEQYF	TGCGCCAGCAGCCGACCGGGACAGGGTGTCCACGAGCAGTACTTC
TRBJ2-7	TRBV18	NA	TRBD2	CASSPPGLASEQYF	TGTGCCAGCTCACCACCGGGACTAGCGAGTGAGCAGTACTTC
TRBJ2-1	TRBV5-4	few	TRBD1	CASSLWTGEGKQFF	TGTGCCAGCAGCTTGTGGACAGGGGAAGGCAAGCAGTTCTTC
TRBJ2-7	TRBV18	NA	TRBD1	CASANSGGQGGYEQYF	TGTGCCAGCGCCAACTCTGGGGGACAGGGCGGCTACGAGCAGTACTTC
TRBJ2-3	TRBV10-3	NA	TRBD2	CAIGTSGSTDTQYF	TGTGCCATCGGGACTAGCGGGAGCACAGATACGCAGTATTTT
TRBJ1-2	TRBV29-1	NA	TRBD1	CSAGTVNYGYTF	TGCAGCGCCGGGACAGTTAACTATGGCTACACCTTC
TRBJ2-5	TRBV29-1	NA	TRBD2	CSVSGTGGETQYF	TGCAGCGTGTCGGGTACGGGGGGAGAGACCCAGTACTTC
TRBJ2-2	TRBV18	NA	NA	CASSPTVSNTGELFF	TGTGCCAGCTCACCAACGGTCTCAAACACCGGGGAGCTGTTTTTT
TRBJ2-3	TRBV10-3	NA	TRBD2	CAISVGAGGLPGTDTQYF	TGTGCCATCAGTGTGGGAGCGGGAGGCCTCCCGGGAACAGATACGCAGTATTTT
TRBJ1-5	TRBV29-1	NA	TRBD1	CSVDGQGEPSQHF	TGCAGCGTGGACGGACAGGGGGAACCGTCCCAGCATTTT
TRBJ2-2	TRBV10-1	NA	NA	CASSEGSNTGELFF	TGCGCCAGCAGTGAGGGTTCGAACACCGGGGAGCTGTTTTTT
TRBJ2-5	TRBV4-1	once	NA	CASSQVGFQETQYF	TGCGCCAGCAGCCAAGTGGGGTTCCAAGAGACCCAGTACTTC
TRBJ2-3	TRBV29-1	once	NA	CSVDKGTGSTDTQYF	TGCAGCGTTGATAAGGGGACTGGGAGCACAGATACGCAGTATTTT
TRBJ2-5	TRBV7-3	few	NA	CASSDGLGQETQYF	TGTGCCAGCAGCGACGGCCTAGGTCAAGAGACCCAGTACTTC
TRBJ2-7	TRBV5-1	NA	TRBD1	CASSKGATGGLLYEQYF	TGCGCCAGCAGCAAGGGGGCGACAGGGGGCTTACTCTACGAGCAGTACTTC
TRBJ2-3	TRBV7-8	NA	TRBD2	CASSLGLAGGGSDTQYF	TGTGCCAGCAGCTTAGGACTAGCGGGGGGCGGTTCGGATACGCAGTATTTT
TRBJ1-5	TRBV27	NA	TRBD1	CASSSTGEMGNQPQHF	TGTGCCAGCAGTTCTACAGGGGAGATGGGCAATCAGCCCCAGCATTTT
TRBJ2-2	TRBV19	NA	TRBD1	CASSTRRDRYPGELFF	TGTGCCAGTAGTACTCGCCGGGACAGGTATCCCGGGGAGCTGTTTTTT
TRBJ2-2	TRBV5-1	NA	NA	CASSFGGLDTGELFF	TGCGCCAGCAGCTTTGGAGGTTTAGACACCGGGGAGCTGTTTTTT
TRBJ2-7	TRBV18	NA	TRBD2	CASSPLREFYEQYF	TGTGCCAGCTCACCATTGCGGGAGTTCTACGAGCAGTACTTC
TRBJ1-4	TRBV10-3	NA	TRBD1	CAISDGQGATNEKLFF	TGTGCCATCAGTGATGGACAGGGCGCAACTAATGAAAAACTGTTTTTT
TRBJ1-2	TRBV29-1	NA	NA	CSVFGYGYTF	TGCAGCGTTTTTGGCTATGGCTACACCTTC
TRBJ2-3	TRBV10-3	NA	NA	CAISESSGTDTQYF	TGTGCCATCAGTGAGTCCTCAGGCACAGATACGCAGTATTTT
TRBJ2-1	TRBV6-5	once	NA	CASRPTGSRLDEQFF	TGTGCCAGCAGACCCACAGGGTCTAGACTCGATGAGCAGTTCTTC
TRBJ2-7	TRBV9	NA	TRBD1	CASSAGTGGFYEQYF	TGTGCCAGCAGCGCCGGGACAGGGGGCTTCTACGAGCAGTACTTC
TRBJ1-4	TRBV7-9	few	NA	CASSWIGLNEKLFF	TGTGCCAGCAGTTGGATAGGGCTTAATGAAAAACTGTTTTTT
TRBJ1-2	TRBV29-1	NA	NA	CSVERTGSGYTF	TGCAGCGTTGAAAGGACCGGTAGTGGCTATACCTTC
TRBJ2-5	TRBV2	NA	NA	CASRGWTSSGETQYF	TGTGCCAGCAGGGGTTGGACCAGCTCGGGCGAGACCCAGTACTTC
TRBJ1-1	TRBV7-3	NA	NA	CASSSSLREEAFF	TGTGCCAGCAGCTCATCCCTTAGGGAAGAAGCTTTCTTT
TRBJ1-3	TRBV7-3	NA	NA	CASSASGGYGNTIYF	TGTGCCAGCAGCGCCTCTGGGGGTTACGGAAACACCATATATTTT
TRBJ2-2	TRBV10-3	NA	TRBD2	CAIRGLAGGTGELFF	TGTGCCATCCGGGGACTAGCGGGTGGCACCGGGGAGCTGTTTTTT
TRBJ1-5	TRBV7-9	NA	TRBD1	CASSLGAGGSQPQHF	TGTGCCAGCAGCTTAGGGGCAGGGGGAAGTCAGCCCCAGCATTTT
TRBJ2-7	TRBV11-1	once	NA	CASSSSLGSPIEQYF	TGTGCCAGCAGCAGTAGCCTGGGGTCCCCAATCGAGCAGTACTTC
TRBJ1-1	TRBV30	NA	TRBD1	CAWRFRDSMNTEAFF	TGTGCCTGGAGGTTCCGGGACAGCATGAACACTGAAGCTTTCTTT
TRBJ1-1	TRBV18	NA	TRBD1	CASRQGRDTEAFF	TGTGCCAGCCGACAGGGTCGGGACACTGAAGCTTTCTTT
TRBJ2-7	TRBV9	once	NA	CASTPREGEGSYEQYF	TGTGCCAGCACCCCGAGGGAGGGGGAGGGGTCCTACGAGCAGTACTTC
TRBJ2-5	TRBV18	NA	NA	CASSPRVRGQEETQYF	TGTGCCAGCTCACCCCGGGTAAGGGGTCAGGAAGAGACCCAGTACTTC